This T cell receptor beta chain was sequenced in a study of T-cell memory formation after mild COVID-19. Study-wide results and limits: Clones that contracted from day 15 to 85 had balanced CD4/CD8; later expanders were CD4+ biased.

Comment on this clonotype: Antigen: not known.

The CDR3 loop spans 16 amino acids. With V trimmed by 4 bases and J by 5 bases, 10 bases remained unmatched. CDR1 is SGHRS and CDR2 is YFSETQ in the germline V gene. TCRdb recomputed calls from the 5' RACE reads with MiXCR, one row per CDR3 protein. The table records hundreds of thousands of distinct CDR3 sequences, roughly 20% of them present only once. This receptor was identified in an adult woman who had mild COVID-19 (a few samples of this study predate the infection). Cell type and time point are not known. The chain links TRBV5-1 to TRBJ2-3; 10 bases are a match to TRBD2. The sequenced sample consisted of PBMCs or a T cell subset sorted from them (not recorded which). The CDR3, as DNA: TGCGCCAGCAGCCCCCTTCCTAGCGGGAGTGGAGATACGCAGTATTTT. Translated, it gives CASSPLPSGSGDTQYF.